This T cell receptor beta chain came from a study of blood T cell repertoires in COVID-19. Study details: The study drew acute and convalescent COVID-19 samples from the United States, Italy and Spain. Sample material is recorded as cDNA or gDNA derived from T cells, B-cell-depleted T cells, or PBMCs.

In the study's own analysis: Amplifying reference gene primers gave estimates of nucleated cell counts. Clones were read by immunoSEQ multiplex PCR, and TCRdb kept only the in-frame ones, dropping some. D and trimming were read from the DNA, whereas the V and J calls and clone size are those reported in that table. The sample includes hundreds of thousands of clones, roughly 90% of them seen just once. The J segment lost 3 bases and the V segment lost 3 bases, leaving 14 bases of the junction unmatched. The germline gives CDR1 LGHNT, CDR2 FRNRAP. This CDR3 comprises 18 residues. This clone was counted a single time.

The chain combines TRBV12-5 with TRBJ1-5; TRBD1 agrees at 7 bases. The source of this sequence is a woman aged 45 to 65 with active or convalescent COVID-19. The sequenced sample consisted of peripheral blood. CDR3 amino acids: CASGLAGGGTEFNQPQHF. DNA for the CDR3: TGTGCTAGTGGTTTAGCGGGAGGGGGGACAGAGTTCAATCAGCCCCAGCATTTT.